The entry that follows covers one T cell receptor (beta chain) sequence. Its target is unknown. This sample is drawn from a study of T cell responses to AZD1222 COVID-19 vaccine. Data came from immunoSEQ multiplex PCR; TCRdb stores just in-frame clones and leaves some out. The data show about 84,000 clones, about 86% seen once. Study-level points and caveats: Clonal diversity may have been underestimated in mostly white British donors.

Investigators merged groups given second doses at roughly 4 or roughly 12 weeks. The sequencing here drew on peripheral blood, taken 28 days after the second AZD1222 dose. The sequence was obtained from an adult who received the AZD1222 COVID-19 vaccine.

The CDR3 coding sequence is TGTGCCAGCAGCCAAACCAGCGGGACTTCCGACTACAATGAGCAGTTCTTC. It encodes CASSQTSGTSDYNEQFF. The chain combines TRBV3-1 (or the pseudogene TRBV3-2) with TRBJ2-1; 7 positions match TRBD2. Germline V CDR1 and CDR2: LGHDT, YNNKEL (reference sequence). The J segment lost 3 bases and the V segment lost 2 bases, leaving 10 bases of the junction unmatched. This CDR3 is built from 17 residues.